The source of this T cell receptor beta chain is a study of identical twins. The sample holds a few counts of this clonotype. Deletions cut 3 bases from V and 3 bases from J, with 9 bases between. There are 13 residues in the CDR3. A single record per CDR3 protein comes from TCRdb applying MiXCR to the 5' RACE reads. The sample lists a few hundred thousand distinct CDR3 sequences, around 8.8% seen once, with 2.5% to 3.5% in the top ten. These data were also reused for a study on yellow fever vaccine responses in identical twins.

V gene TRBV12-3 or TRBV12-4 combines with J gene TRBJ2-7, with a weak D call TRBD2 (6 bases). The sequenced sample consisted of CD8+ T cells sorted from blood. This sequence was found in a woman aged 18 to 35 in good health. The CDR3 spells CASSLGLIYEQYF. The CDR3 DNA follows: TGTGCCAGCAGTTTGGGACTGATCTACGAGCAGTACTTC.